A selection of T cell receptor beta chains follows, all from one sample in a study of blood T cell repertoires in COVID-19. Profiling relied on immunoSEQ multiplex PCR, and the TCRdb table lists in-frame clones only, not all of them. The table shows fewer than 120,000 clones, with about 90% occurring only once. The sample was peripheral blood. Receptor source: a human donor in a cohort sampled during active COVID-19. CDR3s include the opening cysteine and the closing phenylalanine or tryptophan. D genes are given only for firm matches. Where a row states a size, it is once, few, many or the class of an expanded clone; other rows omit it.

clone size: NA; D gene: TRBD1; CDR3 length: 16; V gene: TRBV18; J gene: TRBJ1-1; CDR3 DNA: TGTGCCAGCTCACCAAGGGCAGGGGGTTTGAACACTGAAGCTTTCTTT; CDR3 protein: CASSPRAGGLNTEAFF
clone size: NA; D gene: NA; CDR3 length: 13; V gene: TRBV6-5; J gene: TRBJ1-2; CDR3 DNA: TGTGCCAGCAGGAAACCGGTAATCGGGGGCTACACCTTC; CDR3 protein: CASRKPVIGGYTF
clone size: NA; D gene: NA; CDR3 length: 13; V gene: TRBV3-1/TRBV3-2; J gene: TRBJ2-3; CDR3 DNA: TGTGCCAGCAGTCGTACCAGGGTAGATACGCAGTATTTT; CDR3 protein: CASSRTRVDTQYF
clone size: few; D gene: NA; CDR3 length: 15; V gene: TRBV24-1; J gene: TRBJ1-3; CDR3 DNA: TGTGCCACCAGTGACCCTCGGACAGCTGGAAACACCATATATTTT; CDR3 protein: CATSDPRTAGNTIYF
clone size: NA; D gene: NA; CDR3 length: 13; V gene: TRBV5-1; J gene: TRBJ1-1; CDR3 DNA: TGCGCCAGCAGTATCTCGGGGGGCACTGAAGCTTTCTTT; CDR3 protein: CASSISGGTEAFF
clone size: NA; D gene: TRBD1; CDR3 length: 17; V gene: TRBV19; J gene: TRBJ1-1; CDR3 DNA: TGTGCCAGTAGTATTCATCCCGGACAGGGGATGAACACTGAAGCTTTCTTT; CDR3 protein: CASSIHPGQGMNTEAFF
clone size: NA; D gene: NA; CDR3 length: 13; V gene: TRBV24-1; J gene: TRBJ1-1; CDR3 DNA: TGTGCCACCAGTGATTCAAACAGGGCCAGTGCTTTCTTT; CDR3 protein: CATSDSNRASAFF
clone size: NA; D gene: TRBD1; CDR3 length: 14; V gene: TRBV28; J gene: TRBJ1-1; CDR3 DNA: TGTGCCAGTCGAACCGGGACAGGGAACACTGAAGCTTTCTTT; CDR3 protein: CASRTGTGNTEAFF
clone size: NA; D gene: NA; CDR3 length: 16; V gene: TRBV5-1; J gene: TRBJ2-3; CDR3 DNA: TGCGCCAGCAGCCCTGTCGGGGGTCAGGGCACAGATACGCAGTATTTT; CDR3 protein: CASSPVGGQGTDTQYF
clone size: NA; D gene: NA; CDR3 length: 14; V gene: TRBV2; J gene: TRBJ2-1; CDR3 DNA: TGTGCCAGCGGAACAGGGATGGCTTACAATGAGCAGTTCTTC; CDR3 protein: CASGTGMAYNEQFF
clone size: NA; D gene: NA; CDR3 length: 12; V gene: TRBV7-2; J gene: TRBJ1-5; CDR3 DNA: TGTGCCAGCAGCACAAAGACAGGGCCCCAGCATTTT; CDR3 protein: CASSTKTGPQHF
clone size: few; D gene: NA; CDR3 length: 12; V gene: TRBV10-3; J gene: TRBJ2-7; CDR3 DNA: TGTGCCATCAGCGGAGTCTCCTACGAGCAGTACTTC; CDR3 protein: CAISGVSYEQYF
clone size: NA; D gene: TRBD1; CDR3 length: 14; V gene: TRBV5-6; J gene: TRBJ2-7; CDR3 DNA: TGTGCCAGCAGCAACCCGGGACAGCAATACGAGCAGTACTTC; CDR3 protein: CASSNPGQQYEQYF
clone size: NA; D gene: TRBD1; CDR3 length: 15; V gene: TRBV13; J gene: TRBJ1-1; CDR3 DNA: TGTGCCAGCTCTAAGGTAGGGGGACAGGGGGTTGCAGCTTTCTTT; CDR3 protein: CASSKVGGQGVAAFF
clone size: few; D gene: TRBD1; CDR3 length: 16; V gene: TRBV7-9; J gene: TRBJ1-1; CDR3 DNA: TGTGCCAGCAGCTTTGGACAGGGTAAAATGAACACTGAAGCTTTCTTT; CDR3 protein: CASSFGQGKMNTEAFF
clone size: NA; D gene: NA; CDR3 length: 15; V gene: TRBV30; J gene: TRBJ2-6; CDR3 DNA: TGTGCCTGGAAGGGGAGGAGCTCTGGGGCCAACGTCCTGACTTTC; CDR3 protein: CAWKGRSSGANVLTF
clone size: NA; D gene: NA; CDR3 length: 15; V gene: TRBV27; J gene: TRBJ2-3; CDR3 DNA: TGTGCCAGCAGTTTACGGAATAGAGAGGCAGATACGCAGTATTTT; CDR3 protein: CASSLRNREADTQYF
clone size: once; D gene: NA; CDR3 length: 14; V gene: TRBV5-4; J gene: TRBJ2-5; CDR3 DNA: TGTGCCAGCAGCCGGCCAAGAGGAGAGGAGACCCAGTACTTC; CDR3 protein: CASSRPRGEETQYF
clone size: NA; D gene: TRBD2; CDR3 length: 15; V gene: TRBV10-2; J gene: TRBJ2-5; CDR3 DNA: TGCGCCAGCAGTGAAAAGTTAGCGGGCAAAGAGACCCAGTACTTC; CDR3 protein: CASSEKLAGKETQYF
clone size: once; D gene: NA; CDR3 length: 15; V gene: TRBV5-1; J gene: TRBJ2-5; CDR3 DNA: TGCGCCAGCAGCTTGCAGGGTCTGATGGGAGAGACCCAGTACTTC; CDR3 protein: CASSLQGLMGETQYF
clone size: NA; D gene: TRBD1; CDR3 length: 15; V gene: TRBV4-2; J gene: TRBJ1-6; CDR3 DNA: TGTGCCAGCAGCCAAGATTGGCAGGGGGCTTCACCCCTCCACTTT; CDR3 protein: CASSQDWQGASPLHF
clone size: NA; D gene: TRBD1; CDR3 length: 15; V gene: TRBV6-5; J gene: TRBJ1-5; CDR3 DNA: TGTGCCAGCAGCGATGGACAGGGTCGGGGGCAGCCCCAGCATTTT; CDR3 protein: CASSDGQGRGQPQHF
clone size: NA; D gene: TRBD1; CDR3 length: 14; V gene: TRBV3-1/TRBV3-2; J gene: TRBJ1-2; CDR3 DNA: TGTGCCAGCAGCTTCCGGACAGGGGGTGGTGGCTACACCTTC; CDR3 protein: CASSFRTGGGGYTF